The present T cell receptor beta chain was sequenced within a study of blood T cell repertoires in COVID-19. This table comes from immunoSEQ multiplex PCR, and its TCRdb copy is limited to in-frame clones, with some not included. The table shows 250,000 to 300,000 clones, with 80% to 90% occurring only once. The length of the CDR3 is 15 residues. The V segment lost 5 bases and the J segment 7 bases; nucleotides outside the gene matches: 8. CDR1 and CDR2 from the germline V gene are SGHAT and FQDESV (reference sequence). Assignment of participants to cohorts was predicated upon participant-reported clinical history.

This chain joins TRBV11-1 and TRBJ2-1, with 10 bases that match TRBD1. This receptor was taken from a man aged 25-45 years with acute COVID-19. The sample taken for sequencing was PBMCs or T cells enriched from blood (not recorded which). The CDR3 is CASSPGTGVRNEQFF. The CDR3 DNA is TGTGCCAGCAGCCCCGGGACAGGGGTGAGAAATGAGCAGTTCTTC.